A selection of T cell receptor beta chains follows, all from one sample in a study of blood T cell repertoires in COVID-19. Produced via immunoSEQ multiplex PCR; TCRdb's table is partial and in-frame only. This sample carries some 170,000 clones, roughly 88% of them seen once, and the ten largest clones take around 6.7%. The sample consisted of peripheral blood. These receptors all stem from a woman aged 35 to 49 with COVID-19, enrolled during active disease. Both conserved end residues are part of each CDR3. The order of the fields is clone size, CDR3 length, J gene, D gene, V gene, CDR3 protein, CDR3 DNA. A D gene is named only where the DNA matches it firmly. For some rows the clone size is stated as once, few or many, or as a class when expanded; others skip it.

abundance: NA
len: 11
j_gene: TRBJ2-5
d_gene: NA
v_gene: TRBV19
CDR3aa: CASGLGETQYF
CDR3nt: TGTGCCAGTGGACTCGGAGAGACCCAGTACTTC

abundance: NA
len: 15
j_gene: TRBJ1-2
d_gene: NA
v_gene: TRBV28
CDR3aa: CASSPGIFFSYGYTF
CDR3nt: TGTGCCAGCAGCCCCGGGATCTTCTTTAGCTATGGCTACACCTTC

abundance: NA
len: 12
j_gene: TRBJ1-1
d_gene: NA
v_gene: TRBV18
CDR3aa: CASSPRTVEAFF
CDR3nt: TGTGCCAGCTCGCCACGGACAGTTGAAGCTTTCTTT

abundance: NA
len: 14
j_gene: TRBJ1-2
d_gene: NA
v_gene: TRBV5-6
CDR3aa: CASSLVTGNYGYTF
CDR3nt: TGTGCCAGCAGCTTGGTCACAGGAAACTATGGCTACACCTTC

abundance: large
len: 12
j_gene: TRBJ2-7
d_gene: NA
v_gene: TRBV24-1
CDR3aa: CATSDHSNEQYF
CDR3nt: TGTGCCACCAGTGATCATAGCAACGAGCAGTACTTC

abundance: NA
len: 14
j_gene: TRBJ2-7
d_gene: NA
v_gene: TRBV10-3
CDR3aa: CATSGRADDYEQYF
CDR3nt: TGTGCCACAAGTGGGCGGGCAGATGACTACGAGCAGTACTTC

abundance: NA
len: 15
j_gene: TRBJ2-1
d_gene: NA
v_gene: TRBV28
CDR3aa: CASTNLESSYNEQFF
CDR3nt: TGTGCCAGCACCAACCTGGAGAGCTCCTACAATGAGCAGTTCTTC

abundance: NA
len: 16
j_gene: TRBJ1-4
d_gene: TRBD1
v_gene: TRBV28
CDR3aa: CASSTKQGDSNEKLFF
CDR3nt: TGTGCCAGCAGTACGAAACAGGGGGACTCTAATGAAAAACTGTTTTTT

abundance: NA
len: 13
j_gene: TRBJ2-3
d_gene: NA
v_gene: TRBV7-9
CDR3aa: CASSPRGPDTQYF
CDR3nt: TGTGCCAGCAGCCCCCGAGGTCCGGATACGCAGTATTTT

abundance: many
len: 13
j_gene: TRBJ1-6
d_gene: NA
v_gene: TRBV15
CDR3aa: CATSRDRSSPLHF
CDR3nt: TGTGCCACCAGCAGAGATAGGAGTTCACCCCTCCACTTT

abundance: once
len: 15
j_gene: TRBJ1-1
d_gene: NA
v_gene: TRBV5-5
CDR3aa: CASSFRTVMNTEAFF
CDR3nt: TGTGCCAGCAGCTTTCGGACAGTCATGAACACTGAAGCTTTCTTT

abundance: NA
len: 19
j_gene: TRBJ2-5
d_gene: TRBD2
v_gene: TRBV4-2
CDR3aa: CASSQGTGTSGRAGETQYF
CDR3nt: TGTGCCAGCAGCCAAGGGACCGGGACTAGCGGGAGGGCCGGAGAGACCCAGTACTTC

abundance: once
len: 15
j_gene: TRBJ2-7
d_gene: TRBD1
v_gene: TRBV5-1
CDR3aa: CASSLTPGQGYEQYF
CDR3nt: TGCGCCAGCAGCCTAACCCCGGGACAGGGCTACGAGCAGTACTTC